The rows below give T cell receptor beta chains drawn from one sample of a study of T-cell reconstitution after alpha-beta-depleted transplantation in children. TCRdb processed the PCR reads anew with MiXCR; each CDR3 protein has one entry. The table has 530,000 or so distinct CDR3 sequences, around 27% seen once. Sequencing was performed on PBMCs, taken before TCRalphabeta/CD19-depleted stem cell transplant. These TCRs come from a boy under three years old with Wiskott-Aldrich syndrome, due to receive a stem cell transplant. CDR3s include the opening cysteine and the closing phenylalanine or tryptophan. A D gene is named only where the DNA matches it firmly. Rows give clone size only sometimes, using once, few, many, or a class for an expanded clone.

TRBV7-9	TRBD2	NA	TRBJ2-7	TGTGCCAGCAGCCTGGGATCGGCAGCGGGAGAACGCGAGCAGTACTTC	CASSLGSAAGEREQYF
TRBV7-3	TRBD1	few	TRBJ1-2	TGTGCCAGCAGCTTAAGGACAGGGGGCGTCGGCTATGGCTACACCTTC	CASSLRTGGVGYGYTF
TRBV4-1	NA	NA	TRBJ2-7	TGCGCCAGCAGCCAAGATGGTACAGCGTCCTACGAGCAGTACTTC	CASSQDGTASYEQYF
TRBV11-2	NA	NA	TRBJ1-4	TGTGCCAGCAGCTTAGGAACAGGGAGACTTAATGAAAAACTGTTTTTT	CASSLGTGRLNEKLFF
TRBV5-1	TRBD2	NA	TRBJ2-1	TGCGCCAGCAGCTGGGGGCCCGGGACTAGCGGGATCTCCTACAATGAGCAGTTCTTC	CASSWGPGTSGISYNEQFF
TRBV5-1	NA	NA	TRBJ2-3	TGCGCCAGCAGCTTTGGCGGCATCACAGATACGCAGTATTTT	CASSFGGITDTQYF
TRBV15	NA	NA	TRBJ2-3	TGTGCCACCAGCATGCGTGATAGCACAGATACGCAGTATTTT	CATSMRDSTDTQYF
TRBV5-6	NA	NA	TRBJ1-1	TGTGCCAGCAGCCTCCTTAGGGGCACTGAAGCTTTCTTT	CASSLLRGTEAFF
TRBV5-1	NA	few	TRBJ2-1	TGCGCCAGCAGCTTGCGTGACACGTACAATGAGCAGTTCTTC	CASSLRDTYNEQFF
TRBV9	TRBD1	NA	TRBJ1-1	TGTGCCAGCAGCGTAGGGACAGGGGGAGCTGAAGCTTTCTTT	CASSVGTGGAEAFF
TRBV7-3	TRBD2	NA	TRBJ2-7	TGTGCCAGCGGCGATCCCTGGACTAGCGGGCCAGTATCGGCGGCCTACGAGCAGTACTTC	CASGDPWTSGPVSAAYEQYF
TRBV12-3/TRBV12-4	TRBD1	few	TRBJ1-1	TGTGCCAGCAGTTTGAAACAGGGGGCGGGCACTGAAGCTTTCTTT	CASSLKQGAGTEAFF
TRBV5-5	NA	few	TRBJ1-1	TGTGCCAGCAGCCGTGGGGGTAACGCTGAAGCTTTCTTT	CASSRGGNAEAFF
TRBV6-5	TRBD1	few	TRBJ1-1	TGTGCCAGCAGTTGGGCAGGGACAGGGAGCACTGAAGCTTTCTTT	CASSWAGTGSTEAFF
TRBV27	NA	few	TRBJ2-1	TGTGCCAGCAGTTCCTCAGGGGCCGTCCCCCCTAATGAGCAGTTCTTC	CASSSSGAVPPNEQFF
TRBV10-3	NA	NA	TRBJ1-1	TGTGCCATCAGTGAGTCTAGCAGGGCCCCTGAAGCTTTCTTT	CAISESSRAPEAFF
TRBV7-9	NA	NA	TRBJ2-4	TGTGCCAGCAGCTCACGCTCGGACAGAGAAAAAAACATTCAGTACTTC	CASSSRSDREKNIQYF
TRBV9	NA	few	TRBJ1-4	TGTGCCAGCACCGGGACCGAGGGTGAAAAACTGTTTTTT	CASTGTEGEKLFF
TRBV12-3/TRBV12-4	NA	few	TRBJ2-5	TGTGCCAGCAGTCGGCAGGGGATTTATGAGACCCAGTACTTC	CASSRQGIYETQYF
TRBV5-1	NA	NA	TRBJ1-1	TGCGCCAGCAGCTCACGACTCCCGGGAACTGAAGCTTTCTTT	CASSSRLPGTEAFF
TRBV7-9	TRBD1	few	TRBJ1-1	TGTGCCAGCACCAGAGGGGGCGGGAACACTGAAGCTTTCTTT	CASTRGGGNTEAFF
TRBV11-2	NA	few	TRBJ2-7	TGTGCCAGCAGCTTAGGGCGCCGATCTCGTCAGTACTTC	CASSLGRRSRQYF
TRBV5-8	NA	NA	TRBJ1-5	TGTGCCTGCAGCTTGGGACGGTATAGCAATCAGCCCCAGCATTTT	CACSLGRYSNQPQHF
TRBV3-1	TRBD2	NA	TRBJ2-3	TGTGCCAGCAACCACGGGAGGGCCGTAGCAGATACGCAGTATTTT	CASNHGRAVADTQYF
TRBV20-1	NA	NA	TRBJ1-5	TGCAGTGCTAGACAGGGGTATAGCAATCAGCCCCAGCATTTT	CSARQGYSNQPQHF
TRBV5-1	NA	NA	TRBJ2-1	TGCGCCAGCAGCTTGGCTAGATTAGTTGATGAGCAGTTCTTC	CASSLARLVDEQFF
TRBV7-6	TRBD2	NA	TRBJ2-3	TGTGCCAGCAGCCGGGGGGTAGCGGGAGCGCTCGTGGATACGCAGTATTTT	CASSRGVAGALVDTQYF
TRBV5-5	TRBD1	few	TRBJ1-2	TGTGCCAGCACCTTAAACACGGACAGGCGGGCCTATGGCTACACCTTC	CASTLNTDRRAYGYTF
TRBV6-1	NA	NA	TRBJ2-5	TGTGCCAGCAGTGAAGTGGGGCAGGCGAAAGAGACCCAGTACTTC	CASSEVGQAKETQYF
TRBV5-1	TRBD1	many	TRBJ2-2	TGCGCCAGCAGTTTGAACCCCAGGGGGATAGCGAACACCGGGGAGCTGTTTTTT	CASSLNPRGIANTGELFF
TRBV7-2	NA	NA	TRBJ2-1	TGTGCCAGCAGCTTAAGGTGGCGGGATTCTGTAAATGAGCAGTTCTTC	CASSLRWRDSVNEQFF
TRBV7-2	NA	NA	TRBJ1-5	TGTGCCAGCACCACAGGGTCTCAGCCCCAGCATTTT	CASTTGSQPQHF
TRBV19	NA	NA	TRBJ2-5	TGTGCCAGTAGTATAAACTGGCAAGAGACCCAGTACTTC	CASSINWQETQYF
TRBV28	NA	NA	TRBJ2-1	TGTGCCAGCAGGAGCGGAGTTGAGCAGTTCTTC	CASRSGVEQFF
TRBV5-1	NA	few	TRBJ2-3	TGCGCCAGCAGCTTGGCCGGGGAAGATACGCAGTATTTT	CASSLAGEDTQYF
TRBV7-2	TRBD2	few	TRBJ2-7	TGTGCCAGCAGCGCAAACGGAGCGGGGACCTTCTACGAGCAGTACTTC	CASSANGAGTFYEQYF
TRBV12-3/TRBV12-4	TRBD1	few	TRBJ1-2	TGTGCCAGCAGGGTTGGACAGGGGTATGGCTACACCTTC	CASRVGQGYGYTF
TRBV6-1	NA	few	TRBJ1-2	TGTGCCAGCAGCGAAACAGGGCTAGGAGGCTACACCTTC	CASSETGLGGYTF
TRBV7-2	TRBD1	NA	TRBJ2-2	TGTGCCAGCAGCTTAGTGGGACAGGGGGTGTACACCGGGGAGCTGTTTTTT	CASSLVGQGVYTGELFF
TRBV14	TRBD2	NA	TRBJ2-1	TGTGCCAGCAGCCAAGTCTCGGGCGGGGGAGTGCAGTTCTTC	CASSQVSGGGVQFF
TRBV4-1	NA	NA	TRBJ2-7	TGCGCCAGCAGCTACGGAGATCCCTACGAGCAGTACTTC	CASSYGDPYEQYF
TRBV20-1	NA	few	TRBJ2-4	TGCAGTGCTAGTAGGGATGCCAAAAACATTCAGTACTTC	CSASRDAKNIQYF